One and the same sample provided the 18 T cell receptor beta chains below, sequenced in a study of blood T cell repertoires in COVID-19. Libraries were prepared by immunoSEQ multiplex PCR; TCRdb keeps only in-frame clonotypes and omits some of them. In the table there are 200,000 to 250,000 clones, about 84% of which are singletons. The sequenced sample was PBMCs or T cells enriched from blood (not recorded which). The receptors come from a man in his sixties who had recovered from COVID-19.

This chain links TRBV5-6 with TRBJ2-5; tentative D call: TRBD2 (6 bases). CDR3 length: 13 residues. Germline CDR1 SGHDT, CDR2 YYEEEE. V lost 0 bases and J 7 bases, leaving 10 bases between the germline ends. For the CDR3, the DNA is TGTGCCAGCAGCTTGGACGGGCGGGGGACCCAGTACTTC. This sequence encodes CASSLDGRGTQYF. Together with reference TRBV5-6 and TRBJ2-5, the CDR3 gives the full variable domain: DAGVTQSPTHLIKTRGQQVTLRCSPKSGHDTVSWYQQALGQGPQFIFQYYEEEERQRGNFPDRFSGHQFPNYSSELNVNALLLGDSALYLCASSLDGRGTQYFGPGTRLLVL.

The J gene is TRBJ1-5, the V gene TRBV5-1; D may be TRBD1 (5 bases). The CDR3 extends over 15 amino acids. With 0 bases removed from V and 4 bases from J, the gap between germline ends came to 11 bases. CDR1 and CDR2 from the germline V gene are SGHRS and YFSETQ. The CDR3 spells CASSLEGLENQPQHF. The DNA of the CDR3 is TGCGCCAGCAGCTTGGAGGGACTGGAAAATCAGCCCCAGCATTTT.

The chain links TRBV5-4 to TRBJ2-2, with 11 bases lining up with TRBD1. Germline assignment: CDR1 SGHNT and CDR2 YYREEE (reference sequence). This CDR3 is built from 16 residues. Trimming took 4 bases from V and 4 from J; bases not matched to a gene: 6. The chain's CDR3 is CASSPGGTGGTGELFF. CDR3 DNA: TGTGCCAGCAGCCCGGGTGGGACAGGGGGCACCGGGGAGCTGTTTTTT.

This clone is a singleton in its sample. V is TRBV29-1 and J is TRBJ1-2, with 11 positions matching TRBD1. The CDR3 runs 14 residues. The V gene's germline CDR1 is SQVTM and CDR2 ANQGSEA. V was clipped by 4 bases and J by 7 bases; unmatched bases: 8. CDR3 residues: CSVGVGQGAGGYTF. DNA for the CDR3: TGCAGCGTTGGGGTCGGACAGGGGGCCGGTGGCTACACCTTC.

The chain combines TRBV19 with TRBJ1-4, with D perhaps TRBD1 (5 bases). Looked up from germline, CDR1 is LNHDA and CDR2 is SQIVND (reference sequence). There are 16 residues in the CDR3. The ends were cut back, 6 bases at V and 6 bases at J, with 20 bases in the middle. The CDR3 coding sequence is TGTGCCAGTAGCTCCCCTGACGGGGGTGGTCATGAAAAACTGTTTTTT. It yields the protein CASSSPDGGGHEKLFF.

This sequence joins TRBV30 and TRBJ1-6, with D perhaps matching TRBD1 (5 bases). This CDR3 is 12 amino acids long. V dropped 3 bases and J dropped 7 bases, with 7 bases sitting between them. The germline CDR1 and CDR2 sequences are GTSNPN and SVGIG (reference sequence). CDR3 sequence reads: CAWRQANSPLHF. CDR3 sequence (DNA): TGTGCCTGGAGACAGGCGAATTCACCCCTCCACTTT.

The chain couples TRBV19 to TRBJ2-5; 10 nucleotides agree with TRBD2. The V segment lost 4 bases and the J segment 3 bases; nucleotides outside the gene matches: 8. Looked up from germline, CDR1 is LNHDA and CDR2 is SQIVND (reference sequence). The CDR3 runs 16 residues. The CDR3 DNA reads as TGTGCCAGTAGTAAGGGACTAGCGACTACGGAAGAGACCCAGTACTTC. This gives the protein CASSKGLATTEETQYF.

This chain links TRBV9 with TRBJ1-6; possibly TRBD1 for D (6 bases). CDR1 is SGDLS and CDR2 is YYNGEE in the germline V gene. The CDR3 has 17 amino acids. The ends were cut back, 0 bases at V and 8 bases at J, with 18 bases in the middle. The DNA of the CDR3 is TGTGCCAGCAGCGTAGATCCTCCGGGGGGCAGCGATTCACCCCTCCACTTT. This encodes CASSVDPPGGSDSPLHF.

The chain joins TRBV7-6 to TRBJ2-2; TRBD1 aligns across 11 bases. Germline assignment: CDR1 SGHVS and CDR2 FNYEAQ. V was pared by 4 bases and J by 4 bases, with 5 bases of the junction left unmatched. The CDR3 sequence is 16 residues long. The CDR3 sequence: CASSSRTGGSTGELFF. The CDR3 coding sequence is TGTGCCAGCAGCTCGAGGACAGGGGGCTCCACCGGGGAGCTGTTTTTT.

The rearrangement uses TRBV29-1 and TRBJ2-1, with D possibly matching TRBD2 (5 bases). V lost 4 bases and J lost 9, with 16 bases in between. Germline CDR1 reads SQVTM; CDR2 reads ANQGSEA. The CDR3 is 13 residues long. CDR3 sequence reads: CSVASEWESEQFF. CDR3 in DNA: TGCAGCGTTGCGTCTGAATGGGAGAGTGAGCAGTTCTTC.

This clone was recorded only once. The rearrangement uses TRBV30 and TRBJ1-5; 7 positions match TRBD1. V dropped 4 bases and J dropped 6; count of bases not matched to a gene: 6. The germline CDR1 and CDR2 sequences are GTSNPN and SVGIG (reference sequence). The CDR3 length is 13 residues. CDR3 in DNA: TGTGCCTGGACCGCAGGGGGTGGTCAGCCCCAGCATTTT. Translation: CAWTAGGGQPQHF.

The chain carries TRBV5-1 and TRBJ2-3, with TRBD2 identical over 9 bases. J was trimmed by 5 bases and V by 0 bases; bases with no gene match: 1. This CDR3 region has 14 residues. Germline CDR1 reads SGHRS; CDR2 reads YFSETQ. In DNA, the CDR3 is TGCGCCAGCAGCTTGGTAGCGGGGGAAGATACGCAGTATTTT. Amino acid sequence: CASSLVAGEDTQYF.

CDR3 sequence reads: CASSWLGQTNTEAFF. The CDR3 DNA follows: TGTGCCAGCAGTTGGCTGGGACAGACGAACACTGAAGCTTTCTTT. The V call is TRBV6-2 or TRBV6-3, the J call TRBJ1-1; 7 nucleotides agree with TRBD1. With V trimmed by 4 bases and J by 1 base, 6 bases remained unmatched. CDR3 length: 15 amino acids. Germline CDR1 MNHEY, CDR2 SVGEGT.

The V call is TRBV25-1, the J call TRBJ2-7, with 9 bases aligning to TRBD1. J gave up 1 base and V 2 bases, and 0 bases lay outside the gene matches. The CDR3 spans 14 residues. CDR1 is MGHDK, CDR2 SYGVNS, per germline. The CDR3 DNA reads as TGTGCCAGCAGTGAAGGGACAGGGTCCTACGAGCAGTACTTC. It is translated as CASSEGTGSYEQYF.

The rearrangement joins TRBV27 to TRBJ2-2, with D possibly being TRBD2 (6 bases). CDR3 length equals 15 residues. The V end lost 4 bases, the J end lost 2 bases, and 11 bases lay between the germline ends. Per the germline V gene, CDR1 is MNHEY and CDR2 is SMNVEV (reference sequence). CDR3 protein: CASSWIGGNTGELFF. The DNA for the CDR3 is TGTGCCAGCAGTTGGATCGGGGGTAACACCGGGGAGCTGTTTTTT.

The CDR3 bases are TGTGCCAGCAGTGTGGGGACAGGTGACACCGGGGAGCTGTTTTTT. This translates into CASSVGTGDTGELFF. The gene calls are TRBV6-4 and TRBJ2-2; TRBD1 matches at 8 bases. CDR1 is MRHNA, CDR2 SNTAGT, per germline. Unmatched junction bases numbered 4, after V lost 4 bases and J lost 3 bases. This CDR3 is 15 amino acids long.

This rearrangement joins TRBV12-3 or TRBV12-4 to TRBJ1-6; D unclear. The CDR3 consists of 12 residues. V dropped 6 bases and J dropped 12 bases, with 12 bases sitting between them. CDR3 bases: TGTGCCAGCAGCCAACCCGGTCTACCCCTCCACTTT. It translates to CASSQPGLPLHF.

This clone was counted a few times. The chain uses TRBV27 and TRBJ2-7, with D hard to call. Looked up from germline, CDR1 is MNHEY and CDR2 is SMNVEV (reference sequence). Deletions cut 1 base from V and 5 bases from J, with 24 bases between. This CDR3 comprises 18 residues. CDR3 nucleotides: TGTGCCAGCAGTTTATTAAATTGCCCTATACGGCGCCGGGACGAGCAGTACTTC. This codes for CASSLLNCPIRRRDEQYF.